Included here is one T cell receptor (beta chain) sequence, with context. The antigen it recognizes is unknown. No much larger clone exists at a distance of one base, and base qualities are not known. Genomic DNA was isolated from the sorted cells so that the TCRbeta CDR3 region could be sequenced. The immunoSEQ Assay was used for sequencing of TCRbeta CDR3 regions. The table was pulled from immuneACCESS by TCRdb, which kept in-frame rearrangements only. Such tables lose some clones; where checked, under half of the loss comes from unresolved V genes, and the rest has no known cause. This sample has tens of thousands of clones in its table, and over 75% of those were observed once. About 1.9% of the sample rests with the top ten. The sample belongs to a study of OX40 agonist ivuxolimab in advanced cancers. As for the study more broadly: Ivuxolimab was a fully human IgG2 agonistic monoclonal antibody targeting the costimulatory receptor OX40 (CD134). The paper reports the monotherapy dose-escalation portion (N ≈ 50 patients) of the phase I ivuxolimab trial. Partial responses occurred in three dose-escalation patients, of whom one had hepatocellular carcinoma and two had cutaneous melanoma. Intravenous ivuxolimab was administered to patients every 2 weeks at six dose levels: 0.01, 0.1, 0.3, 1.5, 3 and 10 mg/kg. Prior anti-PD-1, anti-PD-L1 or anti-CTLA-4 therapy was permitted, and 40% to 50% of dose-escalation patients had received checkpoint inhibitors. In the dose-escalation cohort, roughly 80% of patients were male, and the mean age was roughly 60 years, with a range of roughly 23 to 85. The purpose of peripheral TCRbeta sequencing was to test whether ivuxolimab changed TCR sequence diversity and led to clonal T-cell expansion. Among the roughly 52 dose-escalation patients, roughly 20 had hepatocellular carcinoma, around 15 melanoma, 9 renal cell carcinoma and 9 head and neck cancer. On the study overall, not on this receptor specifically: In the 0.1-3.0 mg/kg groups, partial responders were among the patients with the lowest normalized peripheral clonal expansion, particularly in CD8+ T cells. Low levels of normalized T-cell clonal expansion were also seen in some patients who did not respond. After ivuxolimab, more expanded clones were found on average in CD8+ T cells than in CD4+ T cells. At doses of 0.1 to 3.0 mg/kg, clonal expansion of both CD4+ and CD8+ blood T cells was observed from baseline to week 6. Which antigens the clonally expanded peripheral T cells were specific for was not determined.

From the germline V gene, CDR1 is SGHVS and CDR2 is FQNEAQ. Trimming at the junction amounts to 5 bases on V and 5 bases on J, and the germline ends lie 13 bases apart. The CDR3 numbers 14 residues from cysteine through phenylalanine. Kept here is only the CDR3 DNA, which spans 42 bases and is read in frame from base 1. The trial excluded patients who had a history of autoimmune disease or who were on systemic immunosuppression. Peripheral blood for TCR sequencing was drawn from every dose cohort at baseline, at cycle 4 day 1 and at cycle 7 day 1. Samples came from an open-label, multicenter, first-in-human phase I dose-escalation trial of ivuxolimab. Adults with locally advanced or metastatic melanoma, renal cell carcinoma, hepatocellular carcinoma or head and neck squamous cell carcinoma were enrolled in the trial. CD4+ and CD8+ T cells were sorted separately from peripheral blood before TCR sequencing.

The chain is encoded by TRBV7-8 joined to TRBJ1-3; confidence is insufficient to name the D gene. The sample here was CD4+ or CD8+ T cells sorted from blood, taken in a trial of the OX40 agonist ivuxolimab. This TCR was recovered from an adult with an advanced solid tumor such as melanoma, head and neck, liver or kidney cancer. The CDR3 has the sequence CASSPSSLRNTIYF. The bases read TGTGCCAGCAGCCCAAGTTCGCTTAGAAACACCATATATTTT. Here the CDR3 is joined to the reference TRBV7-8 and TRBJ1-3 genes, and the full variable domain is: GAGVSQSPRYKVAKRGQDVALRCDPISGHVSLFWYQQALGQGPEFLTYFQNEAQLDKSGLPSDRFFAERPEGSVSTLKIQRTQQEDSAVYLCASSPSSLRNTIYFGEGSWLTVV.